This T cell receptor beta chain stems from a study of blood T cell repertoires in COVID-19. Study-level background: The samples span acute and convalescent COVID-19 from the United States, Italy and Spain. PBMCs, B-cell-depleted T cells, or T cells were the source of the cDNA or gDNA that made up the material.

How the authors handled the data: For nucleated cells, counts were estimated from reference gene primer amplification. The assay was immunoSEQ multiplex PCR, and TCRdb's table has in-frame clones only and misses some. V, J and clone size were drawn from that table, and D and trimming were deduced from the DNA. The profile covers approximately 94,000 clones, with about 85% appearing a single time and roughly 13% taken by the ten largest. The germline V gene encodes CDR1 SEHNR and CDR2 FQNEAQ (reference sequence). The CDR3 length is 16 residues. The ends lost 1 base at V and 8 bases at J; junction bases unmatched: 13.

The sample was peripheral blood. V usage is TRBV7-9 and J usage is TRBJ1-2; 7 positions agree with TRBD1. The TCR originated in a man between 50 and 59 years old with active or convalescent COVID-19. The chain's CDR3 is CASSLDPGGFSGGYTF. The CDR3 nucleotides read TGTGCCAGCAGCTTAGATCCAGGGGGTTTTTCAGGAGGCTACACCTTC.